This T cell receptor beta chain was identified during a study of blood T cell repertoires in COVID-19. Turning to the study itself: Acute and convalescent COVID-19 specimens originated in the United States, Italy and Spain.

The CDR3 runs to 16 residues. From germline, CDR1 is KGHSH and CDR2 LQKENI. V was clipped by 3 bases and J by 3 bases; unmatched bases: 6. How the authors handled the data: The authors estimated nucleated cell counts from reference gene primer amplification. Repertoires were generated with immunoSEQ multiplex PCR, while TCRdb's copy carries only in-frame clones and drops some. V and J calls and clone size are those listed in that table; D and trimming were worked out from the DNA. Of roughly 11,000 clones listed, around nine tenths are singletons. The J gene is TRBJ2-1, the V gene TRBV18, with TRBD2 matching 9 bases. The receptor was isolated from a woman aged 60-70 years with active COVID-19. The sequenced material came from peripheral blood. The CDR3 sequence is CASSPGSSGSYNEQFF. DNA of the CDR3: TGTGCCAGCTCACCCGGGAGTAGCGGGAGCTACAATGAGCAGTTCTTC.